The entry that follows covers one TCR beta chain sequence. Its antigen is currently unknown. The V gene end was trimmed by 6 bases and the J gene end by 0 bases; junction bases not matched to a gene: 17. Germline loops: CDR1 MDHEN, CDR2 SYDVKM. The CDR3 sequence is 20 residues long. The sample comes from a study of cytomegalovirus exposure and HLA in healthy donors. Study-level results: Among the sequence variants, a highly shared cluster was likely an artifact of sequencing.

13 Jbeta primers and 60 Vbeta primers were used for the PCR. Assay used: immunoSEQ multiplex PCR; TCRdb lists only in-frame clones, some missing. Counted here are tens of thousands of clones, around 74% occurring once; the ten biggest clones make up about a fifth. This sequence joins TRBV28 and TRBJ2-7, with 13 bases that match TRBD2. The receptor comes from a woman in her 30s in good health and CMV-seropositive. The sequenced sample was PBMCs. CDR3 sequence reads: CASRPSLRGTSGTFSYEQYF. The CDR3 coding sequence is TGTGCCAGCAGACCTTCGCTTAGGGGGACTAGCGGGACGTTCTCCTACGAGCAGTACTTC.